This T cell receptor (beta chain) came from a study of memory CD4+ T cells and cytomegalovirus serostatus. From germline, CDR1 is KGHSH and CDR2 LQKENI. This CDR3 has 14 residues. Losses at the gene ends were 6 bases for V and 6 bases for J; bases not matched to a gene: 6. The repertoire was sequenced with immunoSEQ multiplex PCR; TCRdb's copy has only in-frame clones and lacks some. The data contain approximately 44,000 clones, around 76% of them singletons. The table lists this clone with a few counts. Single viable CD3+CD4+CD8-CD45RO+ cells were sorted as the memory CD4+ T cells. The V and J genes are TRBV18 and TRBJ2-7; 12 bases map to TRBD1. What was sequenced was memory CD4+ T cells from blood. The clonotype comes from an adult in good health and CMV-seronegative. In DNA, the CDR3 is TGTGCCAGCTCCGGGGGACAGGGGGCGTTCGAGCAGTACTTC. It encodes CASSGGQGAFEQYF.